A selection of T cell receptor beta chains follows, all from one sample in a study of shared clonotypes between healthy human individuals. Measured with immunoSEQ multiplex PCR; TCRdb has only the in-frame clones, and not every one. The sample carries some 2.1 million clones, approximately 95% recorded once. What was sequenced was naive CD4+ T cells sorted from blood. The origin of the receptors is a man aged 18 to 30 in good health. Both conserved end residues are trimmed from each CDR3. A D gene is named only where the DNA matches it firmly. A row's size may be missing; if present it is once, few, many or a size class.

clone_size: .
d_call: .
j_call: TRBJ1-3
v_call: TRBV4-1
cdr3_aa: ASSHTGDADPFGNTIY

clone_size: .
d_call: .
j_call: TRBJ2-5
v_call: TRBV5-4
cdr3_aa: ASSFSLGTSLETQY

clone_size: .
d_call: TRBD2
j_call: TRBJ2-2
v_call: TRBV9
cdr3_aa: ASNGGSFTNTGELF

clone_size: .
d_call: .
j_call: TRBJ1-3
v_call: TRBV18
cdr3_aa: ASQAAANSGNTIY

clone_size: .
d_call: .
j_call: TRBJ2-7
v_call: TRBV29-1
cdr3_aa: SVRWTEGLEQY

clone_size: .
d_call: .
j_call: TRBJ1-1
v_call: TRBV5-1
cdr3_aa: ASSTGKNTEAF

clone_size: .
d_call: .
j_call: TRBJ2-1
v_call: TRBV11-2
cdr3_aa: ASSLAGLGINEQF

clone_size: .
d_call: .
j_call: TRBJ1-1
v_call: TRBV18
cdr3_aa: ASSPLMNTEAF

clone_size: .
d_call: TRBD1
j_call: TRBJ1-6
v_call: TRBV6-1
cdr3_aa: ASRAGTGFNSPLH

clone_size: .
d_call: TRBD1
j_call: TRBJ2-7
v_call: TRBV7-3
cdr3_aa: ASSLGQGTNEQY

clone_size: .
d_call: .
j_call: TRBJ1-1
v_call: TRBV29-1
cdr3_aa: SVRDPTEAF

clone_size: once
d_call: .
j_call: TRBJ2-3
v_call: TRBV5-1
cdr3_aa: ASSPRGPLMGTQY

clone_size: .
d_call: TRBD1
j_call: TRBJ1-2
v_call: TRBV10-1
cdr3_aa: ASGNGTGRGLNYGYT

clone_size: .
d_call: .
j_call: TRBJ2-5
v_call: TRBV5-1
cdr3_aa: ASTQGGTAQETQY

clone_size: .
d_call: TRBD1
j_call: TRBJ1-6
v_call: TRBV10-3
cdr3_aa: AISQGGGSSPLH

clone_size: .
d_call: TRBD1
j_call: TRBJ2-5
v_call: TRBV15
cdr3_aa: ATSGDRVETQY

clone_size: .
d_call: .
j_call: TRBJ2-5
v_call: TRBV5-6
cdr3_aa: ASSAPGFQETQY

clone_size: .
d_call: TRBD2
j_call: TRBJ2-3
v_call: TRBV5-1
cdr3_aa: ASSFGLAGSGDTQY

clone_size: .
d_call: .
j_call: TRBJ2-7
v_call: TRBV28
cdr3_aa: ASSRATTPYEQY

clone_size: .
d_call: .
j_call: TRBJ1-6
v_call: TRBV5-1
cdr3_aa: ASRPFNNSPLH

clone_size: .
d_call: .
j_call: TRBJ2-7
v_call: TRBV5-1
cdr3_aa: ASSLQGYSSYEQY

clone_size: .
d_call: .
j_call: TRBJ2-3
v_call: TRBV7-6
cdr3_aa: ASSLRGSGTDTQY

clone_size: .
d_call: TRBD1
j_call: TRBJ1-1
v_call: TRBV18
cdr3_aa: ASSPQGTDTEAF

clone_size: .
d_call: .
j_call: TRBJ1-4
v_call: TRBV5-4
cdr3_aa: ASSLQGVSEKLF

clone_size: .
d_call: TRBD2
j_call: TRBJ2-7
v_call: TRBV5-5
cdr3_aa: ASSGGTSGTYEQY

clone_size: .
d_call: TRBD2
j_call: TRBJ2-6
v_call: TRBV30
cdr3_aa: AWTSGGTGANVLT

clone_size: .
d_call: .
j_call: TRBJ2-5
v_call: TRBV6-5
cdr3_aa: ASSLKGLWQETQY

clone_size: .
d_call: .
j_call: TRBJ2-7
v_call: TRBV11-2
cdr3_aa: ASSSPDLGAYEQY

clone_size: .
d_call: TRBD2
j_call: TRBJ2-3
v_call: TRBV10-2
cdr3_aa: ASSPGLAGGTDTQY

clone_size: few
d_call: .
j_call: TRBJ1-1
v_call: TRBV4-3
cdr3_aa: ASSQDRNTEAF

clone_size: few
d_call: .
j_call: TRBJ2-7
v_call: TRBV10-1
cdr3_aa: ASSGSRLGEQY

clone_size: few
d_call: .
j_call: TRBJ1-6
v_call: TRBV19
cdr3_aa: ASRTSSYNSPLH

clone_size: .
d_call: TRBD2
j_call: TRBJ2-4
v_call: TRBV4-3
cdr3_aa: ASSHLAGGENIQY

clone_size: .
d_call: .
j_call: TRBJ2-4
v_call: TRBV6-4
cdr3_aa: ARGDLAKNIQY

clone_size: .
d_call: TRBD1
j_call: TRBJ1-2
v_call: TRBV5-1
cdr3_aa: ASSLQGSGGSRGYGYT

clone_size: .
d_call: .
j_call: TRBJ1-4
v_call: TRBV5-1
cdr3_aa: ASSLTGGGEKLF

clone_size: .
d_call: .
j_call: TRBJ1-6
v_call: TRBV6-5
cdr3_aa: ASSYSTGQGVSPLH

clone_size: once
d_call: .
j_call: TRBJ1-6
v_call: TRBV7-3
cdr3_aa: ASSLTDRAGQSPLH

clone_size: .
d_call: .
j_call: TRBJ2-7
v_call: TRBV6-5
cdr3_aa: ASSSPGSHEQY

clone_size: .
d_call: TRBD1
j_call: TRBJ1-1
v_call: TRBV5-1
cdr3_aa: ASSTGTGDRAF

clone_size: .
d_call: .
j_call: TRBJ1-5
v_call: TRBV9
cdr3_aa: ASSVDYYQPQH

clone_size: once
d_call: .
j_call: TRBJ1-3
v_call: TRBV5-6
cdr3_aa: ASSFITAGNTIY

clone_size: .
d_call: .
j_call: TRBJ1-4
v_call: TRBV4-1
cdr3_aa: ASSQEPPTLGEKLF

clone_size: once
d_call: .
j_call: TRBJ2-1
v_call: TRBV6-6
cdr3_aa: ASSYSRVNEQF

clone_size: .
d_call: .
j_call: TRBJ2-5
v_call: TRBV25-1
cdr3_aa: ASSDRDHQETQY

clone_size: .
d_call: .
j_call: TRBJ1-2
v_call: TRBV4-2
cdr3_aa: ASSQEVLTYGYT

clone_size: .
d_call: .
j_call: TRBJ2-7
v_call: TRBV6-1
cdr3_aa: ASSEGPPLEQY

clone_size: once
d_call: .
j_call: TRBJ1-6
v_call: TRBV30
cdr3_aa: AWNGGEGYNSPLH

clone_size: .
d_call: .
j_call: TRBJ1-5
v_call: TRBV5-1
cdr3_aa: ASSLAGVSNQPQH

clone_size: .
d_call: TRBD1
j_call: TRBJ1-1
v_call: TRBV27
cdr3_aa: ASSLDRGPNTEAF

clone_size: once
d_call: TRBD1
j_call: TRBJ1-6
v_call: TRBV5-1
cdr3_aa: ASSSGTGHDSPLH

clone_size: .
d_call: TRBD1
j_call: TRBJ1-2
v_call: TRBV6-6
cdr3_aa: ASITTGNYGYT

clone_size: .
d_call: .
j_call: TRBJ2-1
v_call: TRBV10-1
cdr3_aa: ASSEESLGGRYNEQF

clone_size: .
d_call: .
j_call: TRBJ1-5
v_call: TRBV28
cdr3_aa: ASALSGRGYSNQPQH

clone_size: .
d_call: TRBD2
j_call: TRBJ2-5
v_call: TRBV4-3
cdr3_aa: ASSQDIGLASVRETQY

clone_size: .
d_call: .
j_call: TRBJ2-7
v_call: TRBV10-3
cdr3_aa: AISEGARYEQY

clone_size: .
d_call: .
j_call: TRBJ2-7
v_call: TRBV6-5
cdr3_aa: ASSKSSSYEQY

clone_size: once
d_call: .
j_call: TRBJ2-1
v_call: TRBV7-7
cdr3_aa: ASSSSGHNNEQF

clone_size: .
d_call: TRBD2
j_call: TRBJ2-7
v_call: TRBV5-1
cdr3_aa: ASSFASGGAYEQY